These 8 T cell receptor beta chains were all obtained from the same sample, sequenced in a study of T cell responses to AZD1222 COVID-19 vaccine. This table comes from immunoSEQ multiplex PCR, and its TCRdb copy is limited to in-frame clones, with some not included. The profile covers some 150,000 clones, with more than 75% appearing a single time and 5% taken by the ten largest. Sample: peripheral blood, taken on day 0 of AZD1222 vaccination. Receptor source: an adult in good health.

The genes are TRBV6-2 or TRBV6-3 and TRBJ1-5, with TRBD1 matching over 7 bases. The V gene end was trimmed by 2 bases and the J gene end by 9 bases; junction bases not matched to a gene: 13. CDR1 is MNHEY and CDR2 is SVGEGT in the germline V gene. This CDR3 spans 16 amino acids. CDR3 nucleotides: TGTGCCAGCAGTTACACCAATGGACAGGTGGCGCGGCCCCAGCATTTT. It encodes CASSYTNGQVARPQHF.

The rearrangement uses TRBV12-3 or TRBV12-4 and TRBJ1-1; D call uncertain. CDR3 length equals 13 residues. Trimming shortened V by 3 bases and J by 5 bases, and 10 bases separated the two germline ends. The CDR3 loop is CASSLGGRTEAFF. In nucleotides, the CDR3 is TGTGCCAGCAGTTTGGGAGGGAGGACTGAAGCTTTCTTT.

V gene TRBV10-1 combines with J gene TRBJ2-5; D is possibly TRBD1 (5 bases). This CDR3 is 13 amino acids long. Germline-derived CDR1 and CDR2 are WNHNN and SYGVQD (reference sequence). The germline V and J ends were trimmed by 2 bases and 4 bases, with 8 bases remaining between them. CDR3 nucleotide sequence: TGCGCCAGCAGTGAGGGGGCCGGAGAGACCCAGTACTTC. This sequence encodes CASSEGAGETQYF.

The chain employs TRBV27 and TRBJ1-6, with D possibly TRBD1 on 5 matching bases. Looked up from germline, CDR1 is MNHEY and CDR2 is SMNVEV (reference sequence). The CDR3 extends over 15 amino acids. Trimming removed 0 bases from V and 8 bases from J, with 11 bases in between. This CDR3 reads CASSLSTGRYSPLHF. The CDR3 nucleotides read TGTGCCAGCAGTTTATCGACGGGACGGTATTCACCCCTCCACTTT.

This clone has just one count. The chain is built from TRBV5-6 and TRBJ1-3; D gene unclear. Trimming took 4 bases from V and 3 from J, leaving 17 bases between them. Germline CDR1 SGHDT, CDR2 YYEEEE. The CDR3 covers 16 residues. The CDR3 loop reads CASSGRPALGGNTIYF. CDR3 DNA: TGTGCCAGCAGCGGACGGCCCGCTCTCGGTGGAAACACCATATATTTT.

The rearrangement links TRBV27 to TRBJ2-5; the D call may be TRBD1 or TRBD2 (6 bases each). Deletions cut 3 bases from V and 5 bases from J, with 10 bases between. The CDR3 runs to 13 residues. Germline CDR1 MNHEY, CDR2 SMNVEV (reference sequence). CDR3 in amino acids: CASSFTGRETQYF. In nucleotides, the CDR3 is TGTGCCAGCAGTTTTACAGGGAGGGAGACCCAGTACTTC.

The chain couples TRBV28 to TRBJ2-7, with 7 nucleotides matching TRBD1. After removal of 5 bases from V and 2 bases from J, the junction contained 21 bases not matched to a gene. CDR1 and CDR2 (germline): MDHEN, SYDVKM. CDR3 length: 19 amino acids. The CDR3 loop reads CASSGFPLTGDIHPYEQYF. CDR3 in DNA: TGTGCCAGCAGTGGCTTCCCACTTACAGGGGACATTCATCCCTACGAGCAGTACTTC. The variable domain in full, with the rest retrieved from reference TRBV28 and TRBJ2-7, is DVKVTQSSRYLVKRTGEKVFLECVQDMDHENMFWYRQDPGLGLRLIYFSYDVKMKEKGDIPEGYSVSREKKERFSLILESASTNQTSMYLCASSGFPLTGDIHPYEQYFGPGTRLTVT.

The chain carries TRBV27 and TRBJ2-6, with D unresolved. Per germline, CDR1 MNHEY and CDR2 SMNVEV (reference sequence). The CDR3 spans 15 residues. V was cut by 3 bases and J by 0 bases, with 6 bases left in between. Here the CDR3 DNA reads TGTGCCAGCAGTTTCGCTGGCTCTGGGGCCAACGTCCTGACTTTC. It specifies CASSFAGSGANVLTF.